What follows are 18 T cell receptor beta chains derived from one specimen sequenced in a study of blood T cell repertoires in COVID-19. This table comes from immunoSEQ multiplex PCR, and its TCRdb copy is limited to in-frame clones, with some not included. The sample contains 300,000 to 400,000 clones, more than 75% of which appear only once. Sample: PBMCs or T cells enriched from blood (not recorded which). These receptors all come from a woman in her twenties or thirties with acute COVID-19.

The chain is built from TRBV18 and TRBJ1-1, with D possibly matching TRBD1 (6 bases). This CDR3 has 15 amino acids. V was clipped by 2 bases and J by 8 bases, with 18 bases between them. Germline values: CDR1 KGHSH, CDR2 LQKENI. In nucleotides, the CDR3 is TGTGCCAGCTCACCATTACCGGGACAAAAATCGGAAGCTTTCTTT. Amino acids: CASSPLPGQKSEAFF.

This rearrangement joins TRBV7-9 to TRBJ1-1; D not resolved. Per the germline V gene, CDR1 is SEHNR and CDR2 is FQNEAQ (reference sequence). With 2 bases removed from V and 6 bases from J, the gap between germline ends came to 16 bases. This CDR3 contains 15 residues. DNA of the CDR3: TGTGCCAGCAGCTTAAAACTCGTCTCAGGATCTGAAGCTTTCTTT. Residues: CASSLKLVSGSEAFF.

This clone was detected only once. This chain joins TRBV2 and TRBJ2-6; D gene ambiguous. This CDR3 region has 13 residues. Trimming left V 5 bases short and J 1 base short, with 3 bases between. CDR1 SNHLY and CDR2 FYNNEI come from the germline V gene. CDR3 in DNA: TGTGCCAGCAGTCCTTCTGGGGCCAACGTCCTGACTTTC. Translation gives CASSPSGANVLTF.

This chain uses TRBV30 with TRBJ2-1; TRBD2 is a possible D gene (6 bases). V was trimmed by 3 bases and J by 9 bases, leaving 12 bases between them. From germline, CDR1 is GTSNPN and CDR2 SVGIG (reference sequence). The CDR3 is made up of 12 amino acids. The CDR3 spells CAWRGGVPEQFF. In nucleotides, the CDR3 is TGTGCCTGGAGGGGCGGGGTACCTGAGCAGTTCTTC.

The chain links TRBV4-3 to TRBJ1-1; TRBD1 might be the D (5 bases). V lost 0 bases and J 3 bases, leaving 8 bases between the germline ends. The V gene's germline CDR1 is LGHNA and CDR2 YSLEER. This CDR3 contains 14 residues. The CDR3 DNA reads TGCGCCAGCAGCCAAGAACCAGGGTACACTGAAGCTTTCTTT. Its protein is CASSQEPGYTEAFF.

The chain couples TRBV6-5 to TRBJ2-2; 9 bases align to TRBD2. From germline, CDR1 is MNHEY and CDR2 SVGAGI. V lost 9 bases, J lost 5 bases, and 7 bases stayed unmatched. The CDR3 has 14 residues. CDR3 amino acids: CASSGGPGTGELFF. Written as DNA, the CDR3 is TGTGCCAGTAGCGGGGGTCCGGGGACCGGGGAGCTGTTTTTT.

This clone was observed a single time. This rearrangement joins TRBV27 to TRBJ2-1, with 8 nucleotides matching TRBD2. The V and J ends lost 6 bases and 7 bases, in that order; junction bases with no gene match: 14. CDR1 and CDR2 (germline): MNHEY, SMNVEV (reference sequence). The CDR3 contains 16 residues. The CDR3 sequence: CASSFSAGLVKNEQFF. The CDR3 DNA reads as TGTGCCAGCAGCTTTTCCGCGGGACTAGTCAAGAATGAGCAGTTCTTC.

The chain links TRBV19 to TRBJ1-3, with D perhaps matching TRBD1 (6 bases). Trimming took off 3 bases at V and 3 bases at J, with 12 bases between the two ends. This CDR3 comprises 15 residues. From germline, CDR1 is LNHDA and CDR2 SQIVND (reference sequence). This CDR3 is CASSMSGAFGNTIYF. DNA of the CDR3: TGTGCCAGTAGTATGTCAGGGGCCTTTGGAAACACCATATATTTT. Complete variable domain (other parts from reference TRBV19 and TRBJ1-3): DGGITQSPKYLFRKEGQNVTLSCEQNLNHDAMYWYRQDPGQGLRLIYYSQIVNDFQKGDIAEGYSVSREKKESFPLTVTSAQKNPTAFYLCASSMSGAFGNTIYFGEGSWLTVV.

The chain uses TRBV28 and TRBJ2-3, with D possibly matching TRBD2 (5 bases). Trimming took off 6 bases at V and 1 base at J, with 14 bases between the two ends. Germline CDR1 and CDR2: MDHEN and SYDVKM. This CDR3 spans 15 amino acids. The CDR3 coding sequence is TGTGCCAGCAGCCCCCCCGGGCGGGGCACAGATACGCAGTATTTT. Its translation is CASSPPGRGTDTQYF.

The J gene is TRBJ2-7, the V gene TRBV21-1; the table gives TRBD1 as D, unverified against the DNA. TRBV21-1 is classified as a pseudogene. The CDR3 contains 19 residues. The CDR3 is CASSKEGVVRSDTLWEQYF. CDR3 nucleotides: TGTGCCAGCAGCAAAGAAGGGGTCGTCAGGTCCGACACCCTATGGGAGCAGTACTTC.

This rearrangement joins TRBV18 to TRBJ1-2, with 7 bases aligning to TRBD1. Germline V lookup: CDR1 KGHSH, CDR2 LQKENI. CDR3 size: 15 residues. Losses at the gene ends were 3 bases for V and 6 bases for J; bases not matched to a gene: 10. CDR3 sequence: CASSPLGQARNGYTF. The DNA for the CDR3 is TGTGCCAGCTCACCCCTAGGACAGGCCCGAAATGGCTACACCTTC. The complete variable domain, with remaining parts taken from reference TRBV18 and TRBJ1-2, reads NAGVMQNPRHLVRRRGQEARLRCSPMKGHSHVYWYRQLPEEGLKFMVYLQKENIIDESGMPKERFSAEFPKEGPSILRIQQVVRGDSAAYFCASSPLGQARNGYTFGSGTRLTVV.

This chain links TRBV28 with TRBJ1-6, with 7 positions matching TRBD1. J lost 13 bases, V lost 5 bases, and 8 bases had no gene match. The CDR3 covers 13 residues. Germline values: CDR1 MDHEN, CDR2 SYDVKM. In DNA, the CDR3 is TGTGCCAGCAGTACCTACAGGGGAGCGCCCCTCCACTTT. Residues: CASSTYRGAPLHF. Full variable domain (rest looked up from reference TRBV28 and TRBJ1-6): DVKVTQSSRYLVKRTGEKVFLECVQDMDHENMFWYRQDPGLGLRLIYFSYDVKMKEKGDIPEGYSVSREKKERFSLILESASTNQTSMYLCASSTYRGAPLHFGNGTRLTVT.

This clone appeared a few times. The chain carries TRBV7-2 and TRBJ2-7; 7 nucleotides agree with TRBD2. The CDR3 is 15 amino acids. The trim removed 3 bases at V and 3 bases at J, leaving 8 bases unmatched. CDR1 is SGHTA and CDR2 is FQGNSA in the germline V gene. In DNA, the CDR3 is TGTGCCAGCAGCTTCTCAGGTGGGGGGGACTACGAGCAGTACTTC. Its protein is CASSFSGGGDYEQYF.

The chain employs TRBV6-4 and TRBJ1-2; tentative D call: TRBD1 (6 bases). Germline lookup yields CDR1 MRHNA and CDR2 SNTAGT. The CDR3 loop spans 16 amino acids. V was cut by 0 bases and J by 4 bases, with 15 bases left in between. The CDR3 sequence is CASSDSRDTGIYGYTF. Here the CDR3 DNA reads TGTGCCAGCAGTGACTCTCGAGATACAGGGATCTATGGCTACACCTTC.

The gene calls are TRBV24-1 and TRBJ1-2, with unresolved D. CDR1 KGHDR and CDR2 SFDVKD come from the germline V gene. The ends were cut back, 9 bases at V and 3 bases at J, with 10 bases in the middle. The CDR3 has 12 amino acids. CDR3 bases: TGTGCCACCTCCCCCAGCGACTATGGCTACACCTTC. Encoded protein: CATSPSDYGYTF.

The chain couples TRBV9 to TRBJ2-7; no clear D gene. Trimming shortened V by 0 bases and J by 2 bases, and 9 bases separated the two germline ends. The CDR3 is 14 residues long. Per the germline V gene, CDR1 is SGDLS and CDR2 is YYNGEE. The CDR3 nucleotides read TGTGCCAGCAGCGTAGGCCCCGCAGCCTACGAGCAGTACTTC. It encodes CASSVGPAAYEQYF.

V gene TRBV19 combines with J gene TRBJ1-3; D is ambiguous. The CDR3 runs 15 residues. V lost 5 bases, J lost 2 bases, and 13 bases lay in between. CDR1 and CDR2 (germline): LNHDA, SQIVND (reference sequence). The CDR3 nucleotides read TGTGCCAGTAGTTCCTTCGAGGAACCTGGAAACACCATATATTTT. Translated, it gives CASSSFEEPGNTIYF.

The V call is TRBV7-2, the J call TRBJ1-2; 7 positions agree with TRBD1. Germline values: CDR1 SGHTA, CDR2 FQGNSA. The V segment lost 1 base and the J segment 7 bases; nucleotides outside the gene matches: 12. The CDR3 runs to 16 residues. CDR3 sequence reads: CASSLGRGRGISGYTF. As DNA, the CDR3 is TGTGCCAGCAGCTTAGGGAGGGGCAGGGGGATATCTGGCTACACCTTC.